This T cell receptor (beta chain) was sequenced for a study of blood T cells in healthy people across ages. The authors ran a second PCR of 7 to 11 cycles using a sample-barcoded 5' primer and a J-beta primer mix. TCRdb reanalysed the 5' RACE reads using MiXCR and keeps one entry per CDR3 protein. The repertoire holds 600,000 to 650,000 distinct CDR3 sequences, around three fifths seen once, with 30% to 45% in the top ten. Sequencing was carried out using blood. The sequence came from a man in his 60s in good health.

In DNA form, the CDR3 reads TGCGCCAGCAGCTTGTCGGGGGGGGCACCTCGCACAGATACGCAGTATTTT. It translates to CASSLSGGAPRTDTQYF. The gene calls are TRBV5-1 and TRBJ2-3; 8 positions match TRBD2. CDR1 and CDR2 (germline): SGHRS, YFSETQ. V lost 1 base, J lost 1 base, and 8 bases stayed unmatched. This CDR3 region has 17 residues.